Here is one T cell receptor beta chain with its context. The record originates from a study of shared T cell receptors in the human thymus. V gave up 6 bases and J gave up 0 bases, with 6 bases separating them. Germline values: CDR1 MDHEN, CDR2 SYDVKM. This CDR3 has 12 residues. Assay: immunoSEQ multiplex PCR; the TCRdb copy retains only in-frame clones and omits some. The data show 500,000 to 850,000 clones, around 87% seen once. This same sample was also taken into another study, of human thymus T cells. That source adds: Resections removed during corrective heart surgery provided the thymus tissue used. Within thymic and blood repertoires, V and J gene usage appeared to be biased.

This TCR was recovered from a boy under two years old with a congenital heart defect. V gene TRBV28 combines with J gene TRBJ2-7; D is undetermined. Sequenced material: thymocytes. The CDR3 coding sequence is TGTGCCAGCAGGGCCCGCTCCTACGAGCAGTACTTC. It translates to CASRARSYEQYF.